This T cell receptor beta chain was sequenced in a study of shared clonotypes between healthy human individuals. With 1 base removed from V and 4 bases from J, the gap between germline ends came to 8 bases. The germline CDR1 and CDR2 sequences are SEHNR and FQNEAQ (reference sequence). This CDR3 has 13 amino acids. Sequencing was performed with immunoSEQ multiplex PCR; in TCRdb, only in-frame clones are kept and a portion is missing. This repertoire shows a few million clones, just over 90% found once; its top ten account for around 0.4%. Comment on this clone: At the DNA level, this CDR3 is encoded by other sequences in the same sample as well.

The rearrangement uses TRBV7-9 and TRBJ2-7, with D possibly being TRBD1 (5 bases). The receptor's source is a man between 18 and 29 years old in good health. Some clones in this sample may be carry-over from other donors' samples. The sequencing input was naive CD4+ T cells from PBMCs. Specified subset: CD45RA+ positively selected. CDR3 coding DNA: TGTGCCAGCAGCTTAGGAGACAGTTACGAGCAGTACTTC. Its translation is CASSLGDSYEQYF.